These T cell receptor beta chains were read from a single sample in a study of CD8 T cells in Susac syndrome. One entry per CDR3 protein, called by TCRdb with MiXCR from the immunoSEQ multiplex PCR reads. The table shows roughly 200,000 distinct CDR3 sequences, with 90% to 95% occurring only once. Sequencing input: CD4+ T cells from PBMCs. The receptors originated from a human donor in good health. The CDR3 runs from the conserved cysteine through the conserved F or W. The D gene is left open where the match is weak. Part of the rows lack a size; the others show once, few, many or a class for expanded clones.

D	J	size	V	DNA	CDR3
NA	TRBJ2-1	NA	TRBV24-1	TGTGCCACCACGGGGGAGAATTCTTATGAGCAGTTCTTC	CATTGENSYEQFF
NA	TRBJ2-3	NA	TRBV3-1	TGTGCCAGCAGCCCGACAACGCTAGGGGATACGCAGTATTTT	CASSPTTLGDTQYF
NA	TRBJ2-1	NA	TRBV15	TGTGCCACCAGCAGAGGCCGGGACGTGCAGTTCTTC	CATSRGRDVQFF
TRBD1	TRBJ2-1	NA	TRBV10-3	TGTGCCATCAGTGATTTCGGGACAGGGGGCTTCAATGAGCAGTTCTTC	CAISDFGTGGFNEQFF
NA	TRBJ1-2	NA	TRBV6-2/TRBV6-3	TGTGCCAGCAGCCTCGAGTTCGGCTATGGCTACACCTTC	CASSLEFGYGYTF
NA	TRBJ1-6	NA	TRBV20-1	TGCAGTGCAACAGGGCTTAATTCACCCCTCCACTTT	CSATGLNSPLHF
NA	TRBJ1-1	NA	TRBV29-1	TGCAGCGTTGAAGCGACAGGTCGGGCTTTCTTT	CSVEATGRAFF
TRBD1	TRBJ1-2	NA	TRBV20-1	TGCAGTGCTAGAGATCCCTGGGCAGGGGGTGCCGCCGGCGACTATGGCTACACCTTC	CSARDPWAGGAAGDYGYTF
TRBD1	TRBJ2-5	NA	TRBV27	TGTGCCAGCAGTACCAGACAGGGGGCAGAAGAGACCCAGTACTTC	CASSTRQGAEETQYF
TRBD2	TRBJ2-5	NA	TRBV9	TGTGCCAGCAGCGTAGAAAGCGGGAAAGAGACCCAGTACTTC	CASSVESGKETQYF
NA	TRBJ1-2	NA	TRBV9	TGTGCCAGCAGCGGGGACGTTAAGGGCTACACCTTC	CASSGDVKGYTF
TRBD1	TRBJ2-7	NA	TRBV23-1	TGCGCCAGCAGTCAGAGGGCAGGGGGTTCCTACGAGCAGTACTTC	CASSQRAGGSYEQYF
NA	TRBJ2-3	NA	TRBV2	TGTGCCACCCAGCCCGAGGGGAGAACAGATACGCAGTATTTT	CATQPEGRTDTQYF
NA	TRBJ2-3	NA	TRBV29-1	TGCAGCGTTCGCTACCTTTCAGATACGCAGTATTTT	CSVRYLSDTQYF
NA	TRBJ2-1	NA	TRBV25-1	TGTGCCAGCAGTGACCCCAGGGCCGCCAATGAGCAGTTCTTC	CASSDPRAANEQFF
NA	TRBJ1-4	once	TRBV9	TGTGCCAGCAGCGTAGAACCCGCTAATCCCGGACAGAGTGGGATACTGTTTTTT	CASSVEPANPGQSGILFF
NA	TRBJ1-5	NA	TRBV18	TGTGCCAGCTCACCTCGAGGGGGTGAACAGCCCCAGCATTTT	CASSPRGGEQPQHF
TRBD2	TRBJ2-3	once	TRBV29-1	TGCAGCGTTGCAGAGCGGGGGATGGGAGATACGCAGTATTTT	CSVAERGMGDTQYF
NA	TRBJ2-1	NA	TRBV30	TGTGCCTGGGGCCATTATGAGCAGTTCTTC	CAWGHYEQFF
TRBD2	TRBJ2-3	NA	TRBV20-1	TGCAGTGCTAGAGTACCGGGGGGAATAGGCACAGATACGCAGTATTTT	CSARVPGGIGTDTQYF
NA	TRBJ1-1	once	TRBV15	TGTGCCACCAGCTCAAACCCTACCACTGAAGCTTTCTTT	CATSSNPTTEAFF
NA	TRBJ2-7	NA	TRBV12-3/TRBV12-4	TGTGCCAGCAGTTTCAGAGACTCCTACGAGCAGTACTTC	CASSFRDSYEQYF
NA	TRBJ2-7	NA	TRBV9	TGTGCCAGCAGCCCCGGGTCCTCCTCCTACGAGCAGTACTTC	CASSPGSSSYEQYF
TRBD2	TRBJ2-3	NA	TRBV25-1	TGTGCCAGCACTCCTAGCGGGGGCCGCACAGATACGCAGTATTTT	CASTPSGGRTDTQYF
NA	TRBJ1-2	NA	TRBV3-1	TGTGCCAGCAGCGACGACAGTCCCCAAGGCTACACCTTC	CASSDDSPQGYTF
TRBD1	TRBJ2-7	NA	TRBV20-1	TGCAGTGCCCGGGGACAGGATTCCTACGAGCAGTACTTC	CSARGQDSYEQYF
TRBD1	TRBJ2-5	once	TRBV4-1	TGCGCCAGCAGCCAAGCTTCACAGGGGGAGACCCAGTACTTC	CASSQASQGETQYF
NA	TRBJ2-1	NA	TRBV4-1	TGCGCCAGCAGCCAGCTAGTGGGGTCCTACAATGAGCAGTTCTTC	CASSQLVGSYNEQFF
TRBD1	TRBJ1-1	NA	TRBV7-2	TGTGCCAGCAGCACAACCGGGACAGAGTCTGAAGCTTTCTTT	CASSTTGTESEAFF
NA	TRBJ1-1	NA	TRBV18	TGTGCCAGCTCACCGGGAGGGAGGTCCGCTGAAGCTTTCTTT	CASSPGGRSAEAFF
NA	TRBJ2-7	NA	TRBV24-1	TGTGCCACCAGTGATTCCCACATGGACGAGCAGTACTTC	CATSDSHMDEQYF
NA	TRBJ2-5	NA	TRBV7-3	TGTGCCAGCAGCTTAAACATTGGGGAGACCCAGTACTTC	CASSLNIGETQYF
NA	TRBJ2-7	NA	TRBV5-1	TGCGCCAGCAGAGGGGGGCAAGGCTACGAGCAGTACTTC	CASRGGQGYEQYF
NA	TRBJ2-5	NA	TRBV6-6	TGTGCCTCCGGGAGTTACGAAGAGACCCAGTACTTC	CASGSYEETQYF
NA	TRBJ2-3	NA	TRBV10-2	TGCGCCAGCAGTGAGTCTCTAGGATTAGATACGCAGTATTTT	CASSESLGLDTQYF
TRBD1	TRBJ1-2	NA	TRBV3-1	TGTGCCAGCAGCCCGGACAGGGGAAGAGGCTACACCTTC	CASSPDRGRGYTF
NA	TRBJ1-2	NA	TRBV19	TGTGCCAGTAGTATAGTTGGTGATGATGGCTACACCTTC	CASSIVGDDGYTF
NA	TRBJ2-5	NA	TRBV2	TGTGCCAGCACCAGGGACCTCGGGGAGACCCAGTACTTC	CASTRDLGETQYF
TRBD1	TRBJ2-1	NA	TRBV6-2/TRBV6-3	TGTGCCAGCAGTTGGACAGGGGGTTATGAGCAGTTCTTC	CASSWTGGYEQFF
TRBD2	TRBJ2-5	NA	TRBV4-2	TGTGCCAGCAGCCATAAGCGGGGAACTCAAGAGACCCAGTACTTC	CASSHKRGTQETQYF
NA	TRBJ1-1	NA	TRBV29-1	TGCAGCGTTGATCCGGAGGCGAACACTGAAGCTTTCTTT	CSVDPEANTEAFF
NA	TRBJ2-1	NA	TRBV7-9	TGTGCCAGCAGCTTAGTTTCGTCCGGGGGTTTAGATCCCTACAATGAGCAGTTCTTC	CASSLVSSGGLDPYNEQFF
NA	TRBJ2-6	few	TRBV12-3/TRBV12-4	TGTGCCAGCAGTTTTACAGGGTCTGGGGCCAACGTCCTGACTTTC	CASSFTGSGANVLTF
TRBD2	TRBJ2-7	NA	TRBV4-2	TGTGCCAGCAGCCCAGCCCTCACTAGCGGGGGCTCCTACGAGCAGTACTTC	CASSPALTSGGSYEQYF
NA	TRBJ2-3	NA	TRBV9	TGTGCCAGCAGCGTAGAAGACCGCCAGGACACAGATACGCAGTATTTT	CASSVEDRQDTDTQYF
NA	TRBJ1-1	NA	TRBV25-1	TGTGCCAGCAGCGAGCAAGGGAACACTGAAGCTTTCTTT	CASSEQGNTEAFF
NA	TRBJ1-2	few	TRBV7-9	TGTGCCAGCAGCTTAGGTGGGACTAACTATGGCTACACCTTC	CASSLGGTNYGYTF
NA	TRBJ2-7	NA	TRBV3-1	TGTGCCAGCAGCCAAGGCGTCAGGGACACCTACGAGCAGTACTTC	CASSQGVRDTYEQYF